The rows below give T cell receptor beta chains drawn from one sample of a study of T cell repertoires in cytomegalovirus infection. Their antigens remain unidentified. TCRdb re-derived calls from the reads in MiXCR, one entry per CDR3 protein. The sample has approximately 100,000 distinct CDR3 sequences, roughly 39% seen once. This sample comprised CD8+ T cells from cultured PBMCs, obtained from culture after CMV antigen stimulation. These receptors all stem from a human donor in good health (CMV status not recorded). Some clones in this sample may be carry-over from other donors' samples. Each CDR3 is given with its conserved first and last residue. A D gene is named only where the DNA matches it firmly. Rows give clone size only sometimes, using once, few, many, or a class for an expanded clone.

d_call clone_size j_call v_call cdr3_aa cdr3_nt
NA NA TRBJ2-7 TRBV27 CASSWGAASSGYEQYF TGTGCCAGCAGTTGGGGGGCGGCGAGTTCAGGCTACGAGCAGTACTTC
TRBD2 many TRBJ2-1 TRBV7-6 CASSWTSGEAAEQFF TGTGCCAGCAGCTGGACTAGCGGGGAAGCTGCTGAGCAGTTCTTC
NA few TRBJ2-1 TRBV19 CASSVQGGYNEQFF TGTGCCAGTAGTGTGCAGGGGGGGTACAATGAGCAGTTCTTC
NA NA TRBJ1-5 TRBV9 CASSEGPGDQPQHF TGTGCCAGCAGCGAGGGCCCCGGGGATCAGCCCCAGCATTTT
NA NA TRBJ2-7 TRBV6-6 CASSYRDTGPLYEQYF TGTGCCAGCAGTTACCGGGACACCGGGCCTCTTTACGAGCAGTACTTC
NA NA TRBJ1-4 TRBV5-5 CASSLEWVFNEKLFF TGTGCCAGCAGCTTGGAGTGGGTCTTTAATGAAAAACTGTTTTTT
NA NA TRBJ2-2 TRBV12-3/TRBV12-4 CASSQTGTGELFF TGTGCCAGCAGTCAGACGGGGACCGGGGAGCTGTTTTTT
NA NA TRBJ1-2 TRBV7-3 CASSLWGYGYTF TGTGCCAGCAGCTTATGGGGCTATGGCTACACCTTC
NA few TRBJ2-5 TRBV6-5 CASRRGETQYF TGTGCCAGCAGAAGGGGAGAGACCCAGTACTTC
NA few TRBJ2-5 TRBV7-2 CASSLAVQALQETQYF TGTGCCAGCAGCTTAGCGGTACAGGCCCTCCAAGAGACCCAGTACTTC
NA NA TRBJ2-5 TRBV6-5 CASSYRETQYF TGTGCCAGCAGTTACAGGGAGACCCAGTACTTC
NA many TRBJ1-5 TRBV5-6 CASSWGVDSNQPQHF TGTGCCAGCAGTTGGGGTGTGGATAGCAATCAGCCCCAGCATTTT